This T cell receptor (beta chain) originates from a study of cytomegalovirus exposure and HLA in healthy donors. Trimming cost V 1 base and J 0 bases, with 13 bases left between them. The CDR3 is 17 residues long. CDR1 and CDR2 (germline): LGHNA, YNFKEQ. Sequencing was performed with immunoSEQ multiplex PCR; in TCRdb, only in-frame clones are kept and a portion is missing. The sample holds about 310,000 clones; approximately 88% are singletons and the top ten take over 0.9%. J is TRBJ1-3 and V is TRBV4-2, with D unclear. This clonotype was sampled from a man aged 25 to 40 in good health and CMV-seronegative. The sequencing sample was made of PBMCs. The CDR3 spells CASSQVERSYSGNTIYF. CDR3 bases: TGTGCCAGCAGCCAAGTAGAGCGCTCCTACTCTGGAAACACCATATATTTT.